This TCR beta chain emerged from a study of OX40 agonist ivuxolimab in advanced cancers. With respect to the entire study: The costimulatory receptor OX40 (CD134) was targeted by ivuxolimab, a fully human IgG2 agonistic monoclonal antibody. Among the 50 to 55 dose-escalation patients, approximately 20 had hepatocellular carcinoma, roughly 15 melanoma, 9 renal cell carcinoma and 9 head and neck cancer. Patients were allowed to have had prior anti-PD-1, anti-PD-L1 or anti-CTLA-4 therapy, and approximately 37% of the dose-escalation patients had been treated with checkpoint inhibitors. A male proportion of around 83% and a mean age of approximately 58 years, ranging from 23 to 79, were recorded for the dose-escalation cohort. Partial responses occurred in three dose-escalation patients, of whom one had hepatocellular carcinoma and two had cutaneous melanoma. Intravenous ivuxolimab was administered to patients every 2 weeks at six dose levels: 0.01, 0.1, 0.3, 1.5, 3 and 10 mg/kg. The paper reports the monotherapy dose-escalation portion (N = 52 patients) of the phase I ivuxolimab trial. The point of sequencing TCRbeta in the periphery was to test whether ivuxolimab changed TCR sequence diversity and drove clonal T-cell expansion.

Genomic DNA was extracted from sorted cells for sequencing of the TCRbeta CDR3 region. TCRbeta CDR3 regions were sequenced using the immunoSEQ Assay. As stored in TCRdb, this immuneACCESS dataset retains in-frame rearrangements with V and J assigned. A fraction of the clones does not appear; measured against another copy, unresolved V genes explain less than half of the discrepancy, and the remainder lacks a known reason. The sample yields tens of thousands of clones; about 90% were counted once. 16% of the sample rests with the top ten. The trial excluded patients who had a history of autoimmune disease or were on systemic immunosuppression. In every dose cohort, peripheral blood was drawn for TCR sequencing at baseline, cycle 4 day 1, and cycle 7 day 1. The samples were taken from a phase I, first-in-human, multicenter, open-label dose-escalation trial of ivuxolimab. The trial enrolled adults with locally advanced or metastatic head and neck squamous cell, hepatocellular, melanoma or renal cell carcinoma. Before TCR sequencing, CD4+ and CD8+ T cells were separately sorted from peripheral blood.

Remarks on this clone: Which antigen it targets is not known. Qualities for individual bases were not recorded, and no much larger clone is one base off.

The paper's findings and limits, for the study overall: On average, CD8+ T cells showed more expanded clones than CD4+ T cells after ivuxolimab. In the 0.1-3.0 mg/kg groups, partial responders were among the patients with the lowest normalized peripheral clonal expansion, particularly in CD8+ T cells. The antigen specificity of the peripheral T cells that underwent clonal expansion was not determined. Clonal expansion of both CD4+ and CD8+ blood T cells was observed from baseline to week 6 at doses 0.1 to 3.0 mg/kg. Low levels of normalized T-cell clonal expansion were also shown by some nonresponding patients.

The CDR3 contains 15 residues, cysteine and phenylalanine counted. Only the CDR3 portion is preserved as DNA: 45 bases, with reading frame beginning at the first base. CDR1 MNHEY and CDR2 SVGAGI are derived from the germline V gene. Trimming leaves V shorter by 6 bases and J shorter by 1 base, with the junction holding 6 bases beyond the gene matches. The TCR originated in an adult with an advanced solid tumor such as melanoma, head and neck, liver or kidney cancer. The source was CD4+ or CD8+ T cells sorted from blood, collected in a trial of the OX40 agonist ivuxolimab. Here the chain combines TRBV6-5 and TRBJ1-3; 7 junctional bases match TRBD1. The CDR3 region reads CASSRDRVSGNTIYF. The sequence in DNA is TGTGCCAGCAGCCGAGACAGGGTGTCTGGAAACACCATATATTTT.